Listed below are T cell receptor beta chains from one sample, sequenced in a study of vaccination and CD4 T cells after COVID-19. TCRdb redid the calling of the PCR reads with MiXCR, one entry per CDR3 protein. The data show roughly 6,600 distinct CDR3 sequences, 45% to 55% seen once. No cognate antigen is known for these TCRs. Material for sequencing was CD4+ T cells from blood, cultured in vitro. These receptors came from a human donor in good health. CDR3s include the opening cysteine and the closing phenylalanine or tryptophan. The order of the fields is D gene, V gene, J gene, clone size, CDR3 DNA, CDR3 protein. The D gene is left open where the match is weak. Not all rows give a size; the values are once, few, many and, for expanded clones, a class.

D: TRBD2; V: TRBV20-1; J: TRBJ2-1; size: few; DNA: TGCAGTGCTAGATCGACTAGCGGGAGACGTGAGCAGTTCTTC; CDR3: CSARSTSGRREQFF
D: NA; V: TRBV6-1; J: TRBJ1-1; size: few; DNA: TGTGCCAGCAGCGACAAGAGCGGGTCCGACACTGAAGCTTTCTTT; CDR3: CASSDKSGSDTEAFF
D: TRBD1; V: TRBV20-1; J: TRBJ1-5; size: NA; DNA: TGCAGTGCTAAAGGGACAGGGCGCAATCAGCCCCAGCATTTT; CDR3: CSAKGTGRNQPQHF
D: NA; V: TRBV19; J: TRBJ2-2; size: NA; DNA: TGTGCCAGTAGTATAGATGGGTGGTCCGGGGAGCTGTTTTTT; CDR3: CASSIDGWSGELFF
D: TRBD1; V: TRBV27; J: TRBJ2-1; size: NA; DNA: TGTGCCAGCAGTGGACAGGGGGCTGGAGACAATGAGCAGTTCTTC; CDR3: CASSGQGAGDNEQFF
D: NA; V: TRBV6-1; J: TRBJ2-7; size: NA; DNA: TGTGCCAGCAGTGTGGCAGGAGGAGCCTACGAGCAGTACTTC; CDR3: CASSVAGGAYEQYF
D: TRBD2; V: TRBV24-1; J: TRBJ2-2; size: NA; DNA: TGTGCCACCAGTGATCCCGGGACTAGCGGGATAACCGGGGAGCTGTTTTTT; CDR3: CATSDPGTSGITGELFF
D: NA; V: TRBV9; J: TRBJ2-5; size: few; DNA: TGTGCCAGCAGCCTAGACCCCGGGACTTTCCAAGAGACCCAGTACTTC; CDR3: CASSLDPGTFQETQYF
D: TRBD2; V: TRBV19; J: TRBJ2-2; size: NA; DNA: TGTGCCAGTAGTACCGCTAGCGGGAGCGTCGGGGAGCTGTTTTTT; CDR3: CASSTASGSVGELFF
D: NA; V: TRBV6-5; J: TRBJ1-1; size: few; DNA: TGTGCCAGCAGTTACTCTATACTGGGAGGGAACACTGAAGCTTTCTTT; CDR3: CASSYSILGGNTEAFF
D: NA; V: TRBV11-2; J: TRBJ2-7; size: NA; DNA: TGTGCCAGCAGCTTAGTTGGGGGCTCCTACGAGCAGTACTTC; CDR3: CASSLVGGSYEQYF
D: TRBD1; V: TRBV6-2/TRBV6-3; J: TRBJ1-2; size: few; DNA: TGTGCCAGCAGCCAGACAGGGAGCTACACCTTC; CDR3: CASSQTGSYTF
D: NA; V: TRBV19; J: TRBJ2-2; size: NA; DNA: TGTGCCAGTAGTCCAAGTGGGATGAACACCGGGGAGCTGTTTTTT; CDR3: CASSPSGMNTGELFF
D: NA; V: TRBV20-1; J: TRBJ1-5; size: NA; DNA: TGCAGTGCTAGAGTTTCTGCGGATTATAGCAATCAGCCCCAGCATTTT; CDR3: CSARVSADYSNQPQHF
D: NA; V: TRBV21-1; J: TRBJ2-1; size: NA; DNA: TGTGCCAGCAGCAAACGTAAGGGATGGCCCCTAAGCTCCTACAATGAGCAGTTCTTC; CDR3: CASSKRKGWPLSSYNEQFF
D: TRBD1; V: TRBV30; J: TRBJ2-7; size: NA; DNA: TGTGCCTGGAGTCCGCCGCGAGGGGGCAACTCCTACGAGCAGTACTTC; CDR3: CAWSPPRGGNSYEQYF
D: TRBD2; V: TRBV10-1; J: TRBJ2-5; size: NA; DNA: TGCGCCAGCAGACCCACTAGCGGGAGCGAGACCCAGTACTTC; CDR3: CASRPTSGSETQYF
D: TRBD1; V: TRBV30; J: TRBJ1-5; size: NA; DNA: TGTGCCTGGAGTCCGGGACAGGGGTACAATCAGCCCCAGCATTTT; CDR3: CAWSPGQGYNQPQHF
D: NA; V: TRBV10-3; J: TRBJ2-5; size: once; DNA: TGTGCCATCAGTGAGTTCGCCAGGGGCGCCGAGACCCAGTACTTC; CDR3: CAISEFARGAETQYF
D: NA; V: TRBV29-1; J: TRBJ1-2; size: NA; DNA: TGCAGCGTTGCCCAAACAGGAAATGGCTACACCTTC; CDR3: CSVAQTGNGYTF
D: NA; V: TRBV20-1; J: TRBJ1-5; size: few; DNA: TGCAGTGCTAGAGTAGGTCTCGATCAGCCCCAGCATTTT; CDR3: CSARVGLDQPQHF
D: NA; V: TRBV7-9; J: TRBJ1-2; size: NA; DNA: TGTGCCAGCAGCCGGGCCAATAACTATGGCTACACCTTC; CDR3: CASSRANNYGYTF
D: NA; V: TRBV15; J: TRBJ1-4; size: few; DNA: TGTGCCACCAGCAGAGATGGGGGGTTTAATGAAAAACTGTTTTTT; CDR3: CATSRDGGFNEKLFF
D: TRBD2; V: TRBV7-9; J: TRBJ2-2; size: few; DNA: TGTGCCAGCAGCTTAGGGAGCGGGGTCGGGGAGCTGTTTTTT; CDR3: CASSLGSGVGELFF
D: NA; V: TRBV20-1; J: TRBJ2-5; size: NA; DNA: TGCAGTGCTAAGTCTCAGGGGTGGGAGACCCAGTACTTC; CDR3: CSAKSQGWETQYF
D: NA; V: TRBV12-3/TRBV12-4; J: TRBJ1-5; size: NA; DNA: TGTGCCAGCAGTTTAGGCGCGGGTCAGCCCCAGCATTTT; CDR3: CASSLGAGQPQHF
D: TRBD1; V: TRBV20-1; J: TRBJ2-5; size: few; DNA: TGCAGTGCTAGAGGACAGGGAGAGACCCAGTACTTC; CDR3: CSARGQGETQYF
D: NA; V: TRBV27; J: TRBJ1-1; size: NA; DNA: TGTGCCAGCAGCGTAGGGAGTACCGTGTCAGTTGAAGCTTTCTTT; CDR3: CASSVGSTVSVEAFF
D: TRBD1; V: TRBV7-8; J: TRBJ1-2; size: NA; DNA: TGTGCCAGCAGCTCGAACCCGGGACAGGGCTCTTCCTACACCTTC; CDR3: CASSSNPGQGSSYTF
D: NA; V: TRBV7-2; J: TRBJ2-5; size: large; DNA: TGTGCCAGCAGCTTATATGAGGGGCAAGAGACCCAGTACTTC; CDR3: CASSLYEGQETQYF
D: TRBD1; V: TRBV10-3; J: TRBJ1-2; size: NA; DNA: TGTGCCATCAGTGGGACAGGAGCTAACTATGGCTACACCTTC; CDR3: CAISGTGANYGYTF
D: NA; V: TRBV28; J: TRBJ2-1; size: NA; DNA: TGTGCCAGCAGTTTGTTCCGGGACCGCCTCGGGGAGCAGTTCTTC; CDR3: CASSLFRDRLGEQFF
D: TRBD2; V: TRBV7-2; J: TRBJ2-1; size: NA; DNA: TGTGCCAGCAGCTTAGAAGGGGTAGCGGGATTGAATGAGCAGTTCTTC; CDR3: CASSLEGVAGLNEQFF
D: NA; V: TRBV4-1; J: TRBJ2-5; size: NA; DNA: TGCGCCAGCAGCCCTAGGTGGCGAGGGGGTCAAGAGACCCAGTACTTC; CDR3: CASSPRWRGGQETQYF
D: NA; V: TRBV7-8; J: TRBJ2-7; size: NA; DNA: TGTGCCAGCAGCTCGGACGGGGGTGGGTACGAGCAGTACTTC; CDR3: CASSSDGGGYEQYF
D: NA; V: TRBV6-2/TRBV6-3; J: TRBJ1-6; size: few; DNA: TGTGCCAGCAGTTCGATTGTGGGGGATTCACCCCTCCACTTT; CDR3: CASSSIVGDSPLHF
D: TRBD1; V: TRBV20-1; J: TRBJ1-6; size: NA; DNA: TGCAGTGCTAGAGTGGGACAGGGGTTTTCACCCCTCCACTTT; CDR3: CSARVGQGFSPLHF
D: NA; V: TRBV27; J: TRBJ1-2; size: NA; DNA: TGTGCCAGCAGTTTAGCAGGGGAGATGTATGGCTACACCTTC; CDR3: CASSLAGEMYGYTF
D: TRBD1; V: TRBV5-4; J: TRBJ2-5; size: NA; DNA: TGTGCCAGCAGCGGGAAACGAGGGACAGGGAGTGGGGAGACCCAGTACTTC; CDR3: CASSGKRGTGSGETQYF
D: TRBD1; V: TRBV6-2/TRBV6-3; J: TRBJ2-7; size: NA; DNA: TGTGCCAGCAGTTACCCCAGACAGGGAACGTTCGAGCAGTACTTC; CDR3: CASSYPRQGTFEQYF
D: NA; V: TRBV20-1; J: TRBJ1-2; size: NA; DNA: TGCAGTGCTAGAGGGGGAAGCGGCTACACCTTC; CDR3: CSARGGSGYTF
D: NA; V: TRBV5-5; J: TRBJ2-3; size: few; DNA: TGTGCCAGCAGCTTGACAGACACAGATACGCAGTATTTT; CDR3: CASSLTDTDTQYF
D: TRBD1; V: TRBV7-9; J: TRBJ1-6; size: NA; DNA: TGTGCCAGCAGCCGAGCCGGGACAGAAGGGTATTCACCCCTCCACTTT; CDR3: CASSRAGTEGYSPLHF
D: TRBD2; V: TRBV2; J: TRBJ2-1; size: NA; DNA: TGTGCCAGCAGGCCACAGGCAGCGGGAACTAATGAGCAGTTCTTC; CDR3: CASRPQAAGTNEQFF
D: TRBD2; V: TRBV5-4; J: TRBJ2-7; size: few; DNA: TGTGCCAGCAGCCCCCATAGCGGGGGGACCGCCTACGAGCAGTACTTC; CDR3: CASSPHSGGTAYEQYF
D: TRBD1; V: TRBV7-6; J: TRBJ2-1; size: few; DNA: TGTGCCAGCAGCACGTTAGCAGGGGGATACAATGAGCAGTTCTTC; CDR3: CASSTLAGGYNEQFF
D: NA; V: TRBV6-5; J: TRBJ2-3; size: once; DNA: TGTGCCAGCAGTTACTCGAATCGGCTAATCCCCGGGTCGGATACGCAGTATTTT; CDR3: CASSYSNRLIPGSDTQYF
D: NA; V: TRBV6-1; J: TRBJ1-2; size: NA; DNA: TGTGCCAGCAGTGACAGGGAGCTCTATGGCTACACCTTC; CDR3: CASSDRELYGYTF
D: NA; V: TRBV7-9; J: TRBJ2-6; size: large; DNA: TGTGCCAGCAGCACAAGAGGGACTGGGGCCAACGTCCTGACTTTC; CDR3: CASSTRGTGANVLTF
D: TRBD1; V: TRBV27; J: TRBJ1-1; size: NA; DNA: TGTGCCAGCAGACGTGACAGGGCGAACACTGAAGTTTTCTTT; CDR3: CASRRDRANTEVFF
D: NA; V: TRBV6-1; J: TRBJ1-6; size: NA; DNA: TGTGCCAGCAGTGTAGGGGGTTCACCCCTCCACTTT; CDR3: CASSVGGSPLHF
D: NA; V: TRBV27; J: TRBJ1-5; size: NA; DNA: TGTGCCAGCAGTTTATATTTAGGACAGAGTAATCAGCCCCAGCATTTT; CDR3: CASSLYLGQSNQPQHF
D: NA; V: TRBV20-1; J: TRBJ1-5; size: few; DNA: TGCAGTGCGGAAACAGGGAGCGGTCAGCCCCAGCATTTT; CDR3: CSAETGSGQPQHF
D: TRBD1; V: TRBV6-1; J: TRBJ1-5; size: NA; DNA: TGTGCCAGCAATAGACAGGGGGCTCAGCCCCAGCATTTT; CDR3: CASNRQGAQPQHF
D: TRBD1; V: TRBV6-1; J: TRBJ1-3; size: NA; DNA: TGTGCCAGCAGTGTGGACAGGGGGAGCACCATATATTTT; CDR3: CASSVDRGSTIYF
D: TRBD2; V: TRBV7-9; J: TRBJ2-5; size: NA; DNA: TGTGCCAGCAGTCCCCATCGGCGGGGGGAGACCCAGTACTTC; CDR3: CASSPHRRGETQYF
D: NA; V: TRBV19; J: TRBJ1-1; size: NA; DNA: TGTGCCAGTAGTATGATGGGGGGTGGGACTGAAGCTTTCTTT; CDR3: CASSMMGGGTEAFF
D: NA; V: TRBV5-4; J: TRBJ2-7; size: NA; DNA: TGTGCCAGCAGCTTGGCACCCGCCGAATACGAGCAGTACTTC; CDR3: CASSLAPAEYEQYF
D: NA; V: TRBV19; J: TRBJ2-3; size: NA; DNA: TGTGCCAGTCAGGACCCTCTACGTGCAGATACGCAGTATTTT; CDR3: CASQDPLRADTQYF